This paragraph covers one T cell receptor beta chain sequence. Clones were sequenced by immunoSEQ multiplex PCR, and TCRdb holds only the in-frame ones, with some missing. This table has almost 250,000 clones, 80% to 90% appearing once. The source of the sample is a study of blood T cell repertoires in COVID-19. Study overall: Samples taken during acute and convalescent COVID-19 were collected in the United States, Italy and Spain.

The CDR3 has 15 residues. The J segment lost 5 bases and the V segment lost 0 bases, leaving 1 base of the junction unmatched. Germline values: CDR1 SGHNT, CDR2 YENEEA. Clinical histories supplied by participants themselves formed the basis of cohort assignment. The clonotype originates from a woman under 40 who had recovered from COVID-19. Source material: PBMCs or T cells enriched from blood (not recorded which). The chain uses TRBV11-3 and TRBJ2-1, with TRBD2 matching over 10 bases. The CDR3 sequence is CASSLDGTSDNEQFF. Written as DNA, the CDR3 is TGTGCCAGCAGCTTAGACGGGACTAGCGACAATGAGCAGTTCTTC.